This TCR beta chain was recorded in a study of blood T cell repertoires in COVID-19. In the study overall: Specimens from acute and convalescent COVID-19 originated in the United States, Italy and Spain. T cells, B-cell-depleted T cells, or PBMCs supplied cDNA or gDNA.

The germline gives CDR1 LNHDA, CDR2 SQIVND (reference sequence). V lost 3 bases and J lost 0, with 8 bases in between. This CDR3 has 15 amino acids. Methods used by the authors: For nucleated cells, counts were estimated from reference gene primer amplification. The data were produced by immunoSEQ multiplex PCR, yet TCRdb's version contains in-frame clones alone and is incomplete. V and J calls and clone size are given by that table; D and trimming were obtained from the DNA. The data show about 96,000 clones, with about 87% seen just once and roughly 4.2% held by the top ten. The chain carries TRBV19 and TRBJ1-4; no clear D. Specimen: peripheral blood. This TCR came from a human donor with COVID-19, enrolled during active disease. The donor label of this sample is uncertain. The CDR3 protein is CASSIATATNEKLFF. CDR3 nucleotide sequence: TGTGCCAGTAGTATTGCAACGGCAACTAATGAAAAACTGTTTTTT.